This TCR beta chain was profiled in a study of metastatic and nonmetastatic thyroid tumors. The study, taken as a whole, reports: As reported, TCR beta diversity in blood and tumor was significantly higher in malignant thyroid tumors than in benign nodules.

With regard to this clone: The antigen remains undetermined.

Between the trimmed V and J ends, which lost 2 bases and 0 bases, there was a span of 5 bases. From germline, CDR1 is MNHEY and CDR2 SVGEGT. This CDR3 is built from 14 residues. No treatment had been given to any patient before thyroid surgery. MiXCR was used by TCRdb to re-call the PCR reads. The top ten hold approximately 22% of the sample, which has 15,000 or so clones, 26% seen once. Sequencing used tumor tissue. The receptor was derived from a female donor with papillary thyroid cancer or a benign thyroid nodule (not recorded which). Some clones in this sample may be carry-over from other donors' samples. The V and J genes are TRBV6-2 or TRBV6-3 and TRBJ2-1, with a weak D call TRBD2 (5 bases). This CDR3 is CASSYGSSYNEQFF. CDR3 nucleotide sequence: TGTGCCAGCAGTTACGGGAGCTCCTACAATGAGCAGTTCTTC.